This TCR beta chain was identified in a study of blood T cell repertoires in COVID-19 (TCRdb year 2020). Study-wide context: Collaborator samples came from the United States, Italy and Spain and covered acute and convalescent phases of COVID-19. The dataset comprised deeply sampled blood TCRbeta repertoires from subjects exposed to, actively infected with, or recovered from COVID-19. The prospective study material was composed of cDNA or gDNA derived from T cells, B-cell-depleted T cells, or PBMCs. Samples came from the ongoing ImmuneRACE study (first 160 participants) plus 1,254 subjects from 6 global collaborators. A de-identified subject ID, COVID-19 status, age in years and sex were almost always included in the sample metadata. Where HLA class I and class II types were available, the types were taken from metadata supplied by the sample provider, not from assay-based typing. A freely available public database, intended as a resource for researchers studying the immune response to SARS-CoV-2, is where the repertoires were released. Summary of the overall study and its limitations: The amount of clinical and demographic metadata varied by source and participant and was provided uncurated.

From cysteine to phenylalanine, the CDR3 is 16 amino acids long. The DNA shown is the 48-base CDR3, in frame from base 1. From V the trimming removes 6 bases and from J it removes 8 bases, while the gene matches leave 7 bases of the junction unaccounted for. From the germline V gene, CDR1 is LGHNT and CDR2 is FRNRAP. Each collaborating institution followed its own protocols to collect whole blood in K2EDTA tubes. Collaborator samples were shipped for TCRbeta analysis as frozen whole blood, isolated PBMCs, or DNA extracted from either sample type. TCRbeta CDR3 regions were amplified from genomic DNA using the immunoSEQ Assay, a bias-controlled multiplex PCR. The authors' pipeline ran thus. The number of nucleated cells in each sample was estimated by amplification of reference gene primers within the assay. To quantify the absolute abundance of each unique TCRbeta CDR3 rearrangement, sequence reads were collapsed and filtered. For each sample, productive Simpson clonality was calculated as the square root of Simpson's diversity index across productive rearrangements. The immuneACCESS repertoire file appears here via TCRdb, limited to in-frame rearrangements. These files lack a portion of the clones; in checked studies, under half of the deficit traces to unresolved V genes, and the cause of the others is not known. That table is the source of V, J and clone size, and D and trimming were worked out from the DNA. The sample data list more than 200,000 clones, and 80% to 90% of these were observed just once. Approximately 9% of the sample is taken by the ten largest.

A note on this clone: Its antigen is still unknown. No quality values exist for individual bases; no much larger clone is one base distant.

The clonotype originates from a man in his forties with active or convalescent COVID-19. The chain links TRBV12-5 with TRBJ2-1, with 16 middle bases fitting TRBD2. The sequenced material came from peripheral blood. This receptor has the CDR3 CASGPGTSGRVDEQFF. The sequenced DNA: TGTGCTAGTGGCCCCGGGACTAGCGGGAGGGTAGATGAGCAGTTCTTC.